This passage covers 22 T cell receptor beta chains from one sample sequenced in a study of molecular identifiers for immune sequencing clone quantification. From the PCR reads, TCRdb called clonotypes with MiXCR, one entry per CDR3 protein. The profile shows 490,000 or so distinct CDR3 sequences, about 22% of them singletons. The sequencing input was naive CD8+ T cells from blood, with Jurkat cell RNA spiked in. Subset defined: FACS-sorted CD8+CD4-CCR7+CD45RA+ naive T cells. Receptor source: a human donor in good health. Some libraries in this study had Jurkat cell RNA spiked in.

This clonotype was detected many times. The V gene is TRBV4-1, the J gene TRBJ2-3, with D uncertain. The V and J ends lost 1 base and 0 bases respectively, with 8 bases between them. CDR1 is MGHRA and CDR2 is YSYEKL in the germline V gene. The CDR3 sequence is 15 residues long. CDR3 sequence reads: CASSQGGSSTDTQYF. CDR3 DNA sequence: TGCGCCAGCAGCCAAGGTGGTAGCAGCACAGATACGCAGTATTTT.

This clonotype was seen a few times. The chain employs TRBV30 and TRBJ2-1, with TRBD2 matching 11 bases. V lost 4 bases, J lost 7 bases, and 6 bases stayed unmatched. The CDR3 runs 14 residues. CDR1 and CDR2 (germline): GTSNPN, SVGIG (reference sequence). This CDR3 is CAWTGLAVGNEQFF. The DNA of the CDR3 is TGTGCCTGGACGGGACTAGCGGTCGGGAATGAGCAGTTCTTC. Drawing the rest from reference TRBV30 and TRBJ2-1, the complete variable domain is SQTIHQWPATLVQPVGSPLSLECTVEGTSNPNLYWYRQAAGRGLQLLFYSVGIGQISSEVPQNLSASRPQDRQFILSSKKLLLSDSGFYLCAWTGLAVGNEQFFGPGTRLTVL.

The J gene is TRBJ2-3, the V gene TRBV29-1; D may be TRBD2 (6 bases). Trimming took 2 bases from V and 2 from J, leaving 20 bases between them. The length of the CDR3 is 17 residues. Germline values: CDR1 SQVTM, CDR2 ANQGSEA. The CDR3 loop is CSVEWGRRTGDTDTQYF. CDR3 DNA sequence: TGCAGCGTTGAATGGGGGAGGAGAACGGGAGACACAGATACGCAGTATTTT.

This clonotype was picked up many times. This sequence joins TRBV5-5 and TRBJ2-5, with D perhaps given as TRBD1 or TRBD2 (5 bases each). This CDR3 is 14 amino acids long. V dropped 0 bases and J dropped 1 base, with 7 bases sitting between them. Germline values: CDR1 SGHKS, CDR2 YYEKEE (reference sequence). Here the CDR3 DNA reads TGTGCCAGCAGCTTGGGGGACCTCCAAGAGACCCAGTACTTC. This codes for CASSLGDLQETQYF.

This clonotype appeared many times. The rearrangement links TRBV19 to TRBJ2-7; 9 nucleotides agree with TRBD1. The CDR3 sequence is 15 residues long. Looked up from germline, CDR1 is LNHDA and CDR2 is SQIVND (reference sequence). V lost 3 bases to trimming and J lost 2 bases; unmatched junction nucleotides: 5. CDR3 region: CASSIGTGIAYEQYF. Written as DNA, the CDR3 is TGTGCCAGTAGTATTGGGACAGGGATTGCCTACGAGCAGTACTTC. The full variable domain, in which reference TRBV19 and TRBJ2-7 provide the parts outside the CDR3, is DGGITQSPKYLFRKEGQNVTLSCEQNLNHDAMYWYRQDPGQGLRLIYYSQIVNDFQKGDIAEGYSVSREKKESFPLTVTSAQKNPTAFYLCASSIGTGIAYEQYFGPGTRLTVT.

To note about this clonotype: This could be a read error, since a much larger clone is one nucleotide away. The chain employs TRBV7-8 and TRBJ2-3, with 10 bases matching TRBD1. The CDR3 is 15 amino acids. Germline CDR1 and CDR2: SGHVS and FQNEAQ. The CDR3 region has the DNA TGTGCCGGCAGCCCCGAGGGACAGGGGAGGGATACGCAGTATTTT. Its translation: CAGSPEGQGRDTQYF.

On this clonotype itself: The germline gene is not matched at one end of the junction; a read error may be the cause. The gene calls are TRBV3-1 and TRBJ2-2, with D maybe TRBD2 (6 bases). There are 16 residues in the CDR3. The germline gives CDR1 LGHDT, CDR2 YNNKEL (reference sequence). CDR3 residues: CASSQGSRWSTGGLFF. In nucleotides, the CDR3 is TGTGCCAGCAGCCAAGGAAGCCGGTGGAGCACCGGGGGGCTGTTTTTT.

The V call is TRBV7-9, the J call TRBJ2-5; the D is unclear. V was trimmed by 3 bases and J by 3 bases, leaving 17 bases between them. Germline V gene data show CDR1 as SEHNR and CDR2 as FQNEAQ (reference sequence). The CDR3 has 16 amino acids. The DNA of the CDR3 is TGTGCCAGCAGCTTGCCTAGACCAACACGGGAAGAGACCCAGTACTTC. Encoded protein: CASSLPRPTREETQYF.

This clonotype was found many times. In nucleotides, the CDR3 is TGCAGCGTTGAAGGGCAGGGTGAAACAGATACGCAGTATTTT. It translates to CSVEGQGETDTQYF. The J gene is TRBJ2-3, the V gene TRBV29-1; D possibly corresponds to TRBD1 (5 bases). CDR1 and CDR2 from the germline V gene are SQVTM and ANQGSEA. The CDR3 runs 14 residues. Trimming stripped 1 base from V and 3 bases from J, with 11 bases between.

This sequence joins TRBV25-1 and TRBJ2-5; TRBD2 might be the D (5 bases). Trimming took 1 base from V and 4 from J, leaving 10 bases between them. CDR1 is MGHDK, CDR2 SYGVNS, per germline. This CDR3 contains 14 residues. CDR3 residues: CASSELREPETQYF. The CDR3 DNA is TGTGCCAGCAGTGAATTGAGGGAACCAGAGACCCAGTACTTC.

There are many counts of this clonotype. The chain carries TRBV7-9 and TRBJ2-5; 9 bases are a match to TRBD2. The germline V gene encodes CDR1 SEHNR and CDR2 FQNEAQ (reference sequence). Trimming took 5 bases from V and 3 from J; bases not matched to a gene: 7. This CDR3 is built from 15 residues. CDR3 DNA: TGTGCCAGCAGCCAAGGGCCTAGCGGGGAAGAGACCCAGTACTTC. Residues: CASSQGPSGEETQYF.

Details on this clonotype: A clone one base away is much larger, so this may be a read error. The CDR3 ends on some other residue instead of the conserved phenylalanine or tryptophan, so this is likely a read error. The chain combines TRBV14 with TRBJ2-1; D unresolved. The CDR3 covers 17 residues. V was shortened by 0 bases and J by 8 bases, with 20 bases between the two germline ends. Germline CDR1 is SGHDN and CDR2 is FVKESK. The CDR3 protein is CASSQDSVRKGGHEQFS. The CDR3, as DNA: TGTGCCAGCAGCCAAGATTCTGTCCGAAAGGGTGGCCATGAGCAGTTCTCC.

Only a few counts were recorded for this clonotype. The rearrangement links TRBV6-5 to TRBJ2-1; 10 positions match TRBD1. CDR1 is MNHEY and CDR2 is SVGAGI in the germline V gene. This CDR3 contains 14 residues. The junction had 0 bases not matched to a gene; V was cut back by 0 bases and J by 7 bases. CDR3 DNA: TGTGCCAGCAGTTACTCGGACAGGGGGAATGAGCAGTTCTTC. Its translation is CASSYSDRGNEQFF.

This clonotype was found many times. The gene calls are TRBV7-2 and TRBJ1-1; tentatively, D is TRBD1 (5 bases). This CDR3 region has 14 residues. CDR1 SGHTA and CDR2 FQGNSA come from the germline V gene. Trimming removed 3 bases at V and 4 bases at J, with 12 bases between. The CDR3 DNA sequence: TGTGCCAGCAGCTTTGAGGGGTCGGGCACTGAAGCTTTCTTT. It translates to CASSFEGSGTEAFF.

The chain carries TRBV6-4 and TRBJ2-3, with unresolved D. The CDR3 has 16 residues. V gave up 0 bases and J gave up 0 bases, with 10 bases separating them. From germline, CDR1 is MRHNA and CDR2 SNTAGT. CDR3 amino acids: CASSDSGGRSTDTQYF. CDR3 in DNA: TGTGCCAGCAGTGACTCTGGTGGCAGAAGCACAGATACGCAGTATTTT.

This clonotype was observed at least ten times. CDR3 sequence: CASSIGQGQETQYF. CDR3 nucleotides: TGTGCCAGCAGCATCGGACAGGGACAAGAGACCCAGTACTTC. The chain carries TRBV9 and TRBJ2-5, with 8 bases lining up with TRBD1. Germline V CDR1 and CDR2: SGDLS, YYNGEE. J lost 2 bases, V lost 4 bases, and 4 bases had no gene match. The CDR3 length is 14 residues.

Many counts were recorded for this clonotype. CDR3 in amino acids: CSAAYREGVHTEAFF. Here the CDR3 DNA reads TGCAGTGCTGCCTACAGGGAAGGGGTGCACACTGAAGCTTTCTTT. The rearrangement links TRBV20-1 to TRBJ1-1; D might be TRBD1 (6 bases). V dropped 5 bases and J dropped 3 bases, with 19 bases sitting between them. From germline, CDR1 is DFQATT and CDR2 SNEGSKA (reference sequence). This CDR3 is built from 15 residues.

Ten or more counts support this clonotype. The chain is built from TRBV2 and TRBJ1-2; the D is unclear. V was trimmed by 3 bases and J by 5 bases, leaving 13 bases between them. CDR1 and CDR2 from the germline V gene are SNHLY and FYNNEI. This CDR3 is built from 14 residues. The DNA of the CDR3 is TGTGCCAGCAGTGAGGTGCAGGCGAATTATGGCTACACCTTC. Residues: CASSEVQANYGYTF.

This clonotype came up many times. CDR3 loop: CASSASQGYEQYF. CDR3 bases: TGTGCCAGCAGCGCATCACAGGGCTACGAGCAGTACTTC. V usage is TRBV7-2 and J usage is TRBJ2-7, with a possible D match to TRBD1 (6 bases). Germline V gene sequence: CDR1 SGHTA, CDR2 FQGNSA. Trimming shortened V by 5 bases and J by 3 bases, and 11 bases separated the two germline ends. CDR3 length: 13 residues.

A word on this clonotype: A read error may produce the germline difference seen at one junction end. The CDR3 spells CASSQDQGLEIQYF. CDR3 coding DNA: TGCGCCAGCAGCCAAGATCAGGGTCTGGAGATCCAGTACTTC. V and J are TRBV4-3 and TRBJ2-5, with D perhaps matching TRBD1 (5 bases). This CDR3 is 14 amino acids long. CDR1 and CDR2 from the germline V gene are LGHNA and YSLEER.

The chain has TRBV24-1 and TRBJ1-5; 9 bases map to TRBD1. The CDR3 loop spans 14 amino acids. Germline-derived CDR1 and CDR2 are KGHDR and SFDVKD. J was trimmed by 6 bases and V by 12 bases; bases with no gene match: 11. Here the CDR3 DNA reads TGTGCCGTCGGAGGGACAGGGTTGACTCAGCCCCAGCATTTT. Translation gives CAVGGTGLTQPQHF.

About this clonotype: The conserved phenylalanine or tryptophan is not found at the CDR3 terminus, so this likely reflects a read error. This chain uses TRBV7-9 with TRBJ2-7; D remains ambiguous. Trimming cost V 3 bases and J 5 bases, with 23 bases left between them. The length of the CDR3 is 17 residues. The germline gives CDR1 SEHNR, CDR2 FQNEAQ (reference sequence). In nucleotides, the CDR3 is TGTGCCAGCAGCTTGGAGTCGGGCTCAACGACATTTGACGAGCAGTACTCC. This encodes CASSLESGSTTFDEQYS.